Following are 21 T cell receptor beta chains from one sample sequenced in a study of T-cell reconstitution after alpha-beta-depleted transplantation in children. Unique molecular identifiers were incorporated when the TCRbeta library was constructed. TCRdb redid the calling of the PCR reads with MiXCR, one entry per CDR3 protein. The sample yields a few hundred thousand distinct CDR3 sequences, 10% to 15% seen once. The sequenced sample was PBMCs, mostly from graft donor cells, obtained 360 days after TCRalphabeta/CD19-depleted stem cell transplant. Receptors were obtained from a male patient younger than 18 who had a stem cell transplant for acute myeloid leukemia, so the T cells may come from the graft donor.

This clonotype was seen a few times. The chain joins TRBV12-3 or TRBV12-4 to TRBJ1-2; 9 positions agree with TRBD1. The V and J ends lost 5 bases and 7 bases, in that order; junction bases with no gene match: 8. CDR3 size: 14 residues. The CDR3 DNA reads TGTGCCAGCAGTACAGGGGGCTCACGAAGTGGCTACACCTTC. Protein product: CASSTGGSRSGYTF.

This clonotype was found a few times. The rearrangement uses TRBV20-1 and TRBJ2-7; 14 bases are a match to TRBD2. Germline V gene lookup returns CDR1 DFQATT and CDR2 SNEGSKA (reference sequence). The ends lost 6 bases at V and 3 bases at J; junction bases unmatched: 13. This CDR3 is 17 amino acids long. DNA of the CDR3: TGCAGTGCACTCAACGGGACTAGCGGGAGTCCCTTCTACGAGCAGTACTTC. The encoded protein is CSALNGTSGSPFYEQYF.

The rearrangement uses TRBV5-1 and TRBJ1-2, with D unclear. The CDR3 loop spans 16 amino acids. Trimming pared 2 bases from V and 0 bases from J, leaving 14 bases between. CDR1 is SGHRS, CDR2 YFSETQ, per germline. Here the CDR3 DNA reads TGCGCCAGCAGCTTCTGGACTCATCCTGCTAACTATGGCTACACCTTC. It translates to CASSFWTHPANYGYTF. Full variable domain (remainder filled in from reference TRBV5-1 and TRBJ1-2): KAGVTQTPRYLIKTRGQQVTLSCSPISGHRSVSWYQQTPGQGLQFLFEYFSETQRNKGNFPGRFSGRQFSNSRSEMNVSTLELGDSALYLCASSFWTHPANYGYTFGSGTRLTVV.

The sample holds a few counts of this clonotype. The V call is TRBV14, the J call TRBJ2-4; 8 positions agree with TRBD1. Germline CDR1 reads SGHDN; CDR2 reads FVKESK. With V trimmed by 6 bases and J by 7 bases, 5 bases remained unmatched. The CDR3 has 13 residues. CDR3 nucleotides: TGTGCCAGCAGGCCCGCAGGGGGCAACATTCAGTACTTC. This sequence encodes CASRPAGGNIQYF.

This clonotype was seen a few times. The chain couples TRBV20-1 to TRBJ2-5; TRBD2 might be the D (5 bases). The CDR3 extends over 12 amino acids. The V gene's germline CDR1 is DFQATT and CDR2 SNEGSKA (reference sequence). Between the trimmed V and J ends, which lost 3 bases and 4 bases, there was a span of 9 bases. CDR3 loop: CSASEGTETQYF. CDR3 nucleotide sequence: TGCAGTGCTAGCGAGGGAACAGAGACCCAGTACTTC.

This clonotype occurred many times. This chain joins TRBV9 and TRBJ2-7, with 9 bases matching TRBD2. Germline V lookup: CDR1 SGDLS, CDR2 YYNGEE. CDR3 length: 18 residues. The V segment lost 0 bases and the J segment 2 bases; nucleotides outside the gene matches: 12. For the CDR3, the DNA is TGTGCCAGCAGCGTAGGGGTAGTCACTAGCGGGCGCCCCTACGAGCAGTACTTC. It translates to CASSVGVVTSGRPYEQYF.

This clonotype was observed a few times. The chain employs TRBV7-3 and TRBJ2-3; possible D gene TRBD2, 5 bases. Germline CDR1 is SGHTA and CDR2 is FQGTGA. V was pared by 4 bases and J by 5 bases, with 10 bases between. The CDR3 is 13 amino acids. This CDR3 is CASSSGGLDTQYF. DNA for the CDR3: TGTGCCAGCAGCTCCGGAGGCTTAGATACGCAGTATTTT.

This clonotype was detected only a few times. The chain employs TRBV3-1 and TRBJ2-5; 11 nucleotides line up with TRBD2. CDR3 length equals 16 residues. With 2 bases clipped from V and 5 bases from J, the junction kept 7 bases outside the gene matches. CDR1 LGHDT and CDR2 YNNKEL come from the germline V gene (reference sequence). The CDR3 is CASSQTTSGSWETQYF. The CDR3 coding sequence is TGTGCCAGCAGCCAAACAACTAGCGGGAGCTGGGAGACCCAGTACTTC.

This clonotype has only a few counts. The chain couples TRBV7-9 to TRBJ2-1, with TRBD1 matching 9 bases. Germline loops: CDR1 SEHNR, CDR2 FQNEAQ (reference sequence). After removal of 6 bases from V and 8 bases from J, the junction contained 14 bases not matched to a gene. The CDR3 extends over 16 amino acids. CDR3 loop: CASRSRPGQGWDEQFF. As DNA, the CDR3 is TGTGCCAGCAGATCTAGGCCGGGACAGGGATGGGATGAGCAGTTCTTC.

This clonotype was seen repeatedly, ten times or more. CDR3 in DNA: TGTGCCAGCAGCTTAGCGTTCCTACGTGGGGGTACGGGCGAGCAGTACTTC. Translating it yields CASSLAFLRGGTGEQYF. J is TRBJ2-7 and V is TRBV7-6, with D possibly called TRBD1 or TRBD2 (5 bases each). Trimming removed 0 bases at V and 6 bases at J, with 21 bases between. The length of the CDR3 is 17 residues. Germline V CDR1 and CDR2: SGHVS, FNYEAQ.

V is TRBV29-1 and J is TRBJ2-7, with 7 nucleotides matching TRBD1. The CDR3 extends over 14 amino acids. After removal of 5 bases from V and 3 bases from J, the junction contained 10 bases not matched to a gene. The germline CDR1 and CDR2 sequences are SQVTM and ANQGSEA. This CDR3 is CSVNTGALRYEQYF. For the CDR3, the DNA is TGCAGCGTTAACACAGGGGCCCTTCGCTACGAGCAGTACTTC.

This CDR3 is CASSSPGRRIYEQYF. The CDR3 bases are TGTGCCAGCAGCTCCCCCGGTCGTAGGATTTACGAGCAGTACTTC. The chain couples TRBV28 to TRBJ2-7; D uncertain. Germline V gives CDR1 MDHEN, CDR2 SYDVKM. The CDR3 covers 15 residues. Between the trimmed V and J ends, which lost 6 bases and 4 bases, there was a span of 19 bases.

The V and J genes are TRBV11-2 and TRBJ2-7; TRBD1 might be the D (5 bases). The germline V gene encodes CDR1 SGHAT and CDR2 FQNNGV. V lost 3 bases and J lost 3, with 24 bases in between. This CDR3 has 18 amino acids. Here the CDR3 reads CASSFSATGLQSHYEQYF. The CDR3 DNA follows: TGTGCCAGCAGCTTCTCCGCAACAGGCCTTCAGTCCCACTACGAGCAGTACTTC.

This clonotype was recorded at least ten times. The chain couples TRBV15 to TRBJ2-1; 10 nucleotides match TRBD1. CDR1 is LNHNV and CDR2 is YYDKDF in the germline V gene (reference sequence). The CDR3 contains 16 residues. V trimming: 4 bases; J trimming: 7 bases; junction bases outside the gene matches: 10. The CDR3 here is CATSTRRTGGINEQFF. CDR3 nucleotides: TGTGCCACCAGCACCCGGAGGACAGGGGGTATTAATGAGCAGTTCTTC.

In this sample, this clonotype turned up many times. This sequence joins TRBV5-1 and TRBJ2-1; D gene ambiguous. V was trimmed by 4 bases and J by 7 bases, leaving 15 bases between them. Germline-derived CDR1 and CDR2 are SGHRS and YFSETQ. The CDR3 consists of 14 residues. This CDR3 reads CASSLEHLWNEQFF. In DNA, the CDR3 is TGCGCCAGCAGCCTGGAACATCTGTGGAATGAGCAGTTCTTC.

This clonotype appeared a few times. The chain carries TRBV5-1 and TRBJ1-5; 7 bases agree with TRBD1. The length of the CDR3 is 13 residues. Germline V CDR1 and CDR2: SGHRS, YFSETQ. The V gene end was trimmed by 4 bases and the J gene end by 4 bases; junction bases not matched to a gene: 2. The CDR3 DNA reads TGCGCCAGCAGCACGGGACAGAATCAGCCCCAGCATTTT. Translation gives CASSTGQNQPQHF.

This clonotype was seen only a few times. The V call is TRBV29-1, the J call TRBJ1-4, with TRBD1 as a possible D gene (5 bases). Trimming left V 8 bases short and J 8 bases short, with 15 bases between. The CDR3 runs to 12 residues. Germline V gives CDR1 SQVTM, CDR2 ANQGSEA. The CDR3: CSTGTAEEKLFF. In DNA, the CDR3 is TGCAGCACTGGGACGGCGGAGGAAAAACTGTTTTTT.

This clonotype was seen more than once but under ten times. The CDR3 is CASSPYTPGVDTEAFF. The CDR3 DNA follows: TGTGCCAGCTCACCATATACCCCAGGGGTGGACACTGAAGCTTTCTTT. This chain links TRBV18 with TRBJ1-1, with D perhaps TRBD1 (6 bases). Trimming removed 2 bases at V and 3 bases at J, with 16 bases between. CDR3 length: 16 residues. The V gene's germline CDR1 is KGHSH and CDR2 LQKENI.

Many counts were recorded for this clonotype. This chain uses TRBV29-1 with TRBJ2-7; TRBD1 is a possible D gene (5 bases). The germline V and J ends were trimmed by 5 bases and 2 bases, with 10 bases remaining between them. The CDR3 spans 12 residues. The V gene's germline CDR1 is SQVTM and CDR2 ANQGSEA. The CDR3 region is CSVTDTPYEQYF. CDR3 in DNA: TGCAGCGTTACGGACACCCCCTACGAGCAGTACTTC.

The V and J genes are TRBV29-1 and TRBJ2-4; D is unclear. CDR3 length: 11 amino acids. The V and J ends lost 6 bases and 8 bases respectively, with 11 bases between them. CDR1 SQVTM and CDR2 ANQGSEA come from the germline V gene. CDR3 coding DNA: TGCAGCGTCAGATCTGGGGACATTCAGTACTTC. Translating it yields CSVRSGDIQYF.

The J gene is TRBJ2-3, the V gene TRBV12-2; the DNA was not compared with TRBD1, the D call given in the table. TRBV12-2 corresponds to a pseudogene. The CDR3 covers 15 residues. The CDR3 region is CASRRTGTMTDTQYF. In nucleotides, the CDR3 is TGTGCTAGTCGCCGGACAGGGACGATGACAGATACGCAGTATTTT.